Presented here are 20 T cell receptor beta chains from one specimen sequenced in a study of Graves' ophthalmopathy and Graves' hyperthyroidism. Scientists amplified the TCR beta CDR3 regions from RNA transcripts. Amplification began with first-round RT-PCR using HTBI primers, then second-round multiplex PCR was performed. In TCRdb, the multiplex PCR reads were re-called with MiXCR into one record per CDR3 protein. This sample carries about 390,000 distinct CDR3 sequences, 15% to 19% of them seen once, and the ten largest clones take 5.5% to 7%. The sample consisted of peripheral blood. The receptors derive from a young woman with stable Graves' hyperthyroidism.

The gene calls are TRBV7-2 and TRBJ1-1, with D possibly TRBD1 on 6 matching bases. Trimming removed 5 bases at V and 1 base at J, with 11 bases between. Germline V gene data show CDR1 as SGHTA and CDR2 as FQGNSA. This CDR3 is built from 14 residues. CDR3 sequence: CASSVGHPNTEAFF. CDR3 DNA sequence: TGTGCCAGCAGCGTGGGACATCCGAACACTGAAGCTTTCTTT.

This chain joins TRBV6-1 and TRBJ2-7, with D possibly being TRBD1 (5 bases). This CDR3 region has 15 residues. Per germline, CDR1 MNHNS and CDR2 SASEGT. V lost 4 bases and J 0 bases, leaving 13 bases between the germline ends. CDR3 sequence reads: CASSGTYGSSYEQYF. The DNA of the CDR3 is TGTGCCAGCAGTGGGACATATGGCAGCTCCTACGAGCAGTACTTC.

This clonotype was detected a few times. The V and J genes are TRBV20-1 and TRBJ2-1, with 9 bases aligning to TRBD2. The germline gives CDR1 DFQATT, CDR2 SNEGSKA (reference sequence). V was pared by 0 bases and J by 8 bases, with 11 bases of the junction left unmatched. The CDR3 sequence is 16 residues long. The CDR3 DNA follows: TGCAGTGCTAGAGATCCTTCTAGCGGGACTAGGGATGAGCAGTTCTTC. Translating it yields CSARDPSSGTRDEQFF.

This clonotype was seen ten or more times. The chain has TRBV19 and TRBJ1-2; the match to TRBD1 covers 7 bases. This CDR3 is 14 amino acids long. V shed 4 bases, J shed 8 bases, and the junction held 10 bases outside the gene matches. Germline V CDR1 and CDR2: LNHDA, SQIVND (reference sequence). The CDR3 reads CASSTDRALGGYTF. In DNA, the CDR3 is TGTGCCAGTAGTACCGACAGGGCGCTAGGAGGCTACACCTTC.

The genes are TRBV3-1 and TRBJ1-2, with a tentative D call TRBD1 (5 bases). Germline assignment: CDR1 LGHDT and CDR2 YNNKEL (reference sequence). CDR3 length: 14 residues. V shed 0 bases and J shed 6 bases, with 11 bases lying between them. CDR3 region: CASSQEPGVNGYTF. In nucleotides, the CDR3 is TGTGCCAGCAGCCAAGAGCCGGGGGTCAATGGCTACACCTTC. Together with reference TRBV3-1 and TRBJ1-2, the CDR3 gives the full variable domain: DTAVSQTPKYLVTQMGNDKSIKCEQNLGHDTMYWYKQDSKKFLKIMFSYNNKELIINETVPNRFSPKSPDKAHLNLHINSLELGDSAVYFCASSQEPGVNGYTFGSGTRLTVV.

As regards this clonotype: This could be a read error, since a much larger clone is one nucleotide away. The V call is TRBV19, the J call TRBJ2-7, with D unclear. Germline V gene data show CDR1 as LNHDA and CDR2 as SQIVND (reference sequence). The length of the CDR3 is 13 residues. The CDR3 DNA reads TGTGCCAGTAGTATAGTATCAGATTACGAGCAGTGCTTC. Its translation is CASSIVSDYEQCF.

This clonotype was counted many times. This rearrangement joins TRBV7-9 to TRBJ1-2; 12 bases are a match to TRBD1. Germline V CDR1 and CDR2: SEHNR, FQNEAQ (reference sequence). Germline trimming cut 4 bases from V and 8 bases from J; bases unmatched to any gene: 8. CDR3 length: 15 residues. The CDR3 region has the DNA TGTGCCAGCAGCTCGCCGGGACAGGGGGCGGGCGGCTACACCTTC. Translating it yields CASSSPGQGAGGYTF.

This clonotype was picked up many times. The chain combines TRBV6-5 with TRBJ2-5; D is perhaps TRBD2 (6 bases). This CDR3 contains 12 residues. Germline V lookup: CDR1 MNHEY, CDR2 SVGAGI. Trimming stripped 0 bases from V and 7 bases from J, with 6 bases between. In DNA, the CDR3 is TGTGCCAGCAGTTACTCGGAGGGGACCCAGTACTTC. It is translated as CASSYSEGTQYF.

This clonotype was detected many times. The chain employs TRBV24-1 and TRBJ2-5; perhaps TRBD1 as D (6 bases). V lost 4 bases to trimming and J lost 4 bases, with 12 bases between them. The CDR3 has 14 amino acids. Per the germline V gene, CDR1 is KGHDR and CDR2 is SFDVKD. The CDR3: CATSDSGQLETQYF. The CDR3 DNA reads as TGTGCCACCAGTGACTCGGGACAACTAGAGACCCAGTACTTC.

This clonotype showed up many times. The chain links TRBV6-5 to TRBJ1-2; D ambiguous. Trimming stripped 4 bases from V and 5 bases from J, with 17 bases between. This CDR3 spans 15 amino acids. Germline V gene lookup returns CDR1 MNHEY and CDR2 SVGAGI. The chain's CDR3 is CASSFSRARSYGYTF. The CDR3 DNA is TGTGCCAGCAGTTTTTCAAGGGCGAGATCTTATGGCTACACCTTC.

Regarding this clonotype: This may arise from a read error, as a much more abundant clone is one base away. This rearrangement joins TRBV29-1 to TRBJ1-2; TRBD1 might be the D (6 bases). V was trimmed by 7 bases and J by 0 bases, leaving 12 bases between them. Germline lookup yields CDR1 SQVTM and CDR2 ANQGSEA. This CDR3 comprises 13 residues. CDR3 in DNA: TGCAGCGCCTTGGACAGAGCTAACTATGGCTACACCTTC. It codes for CSALDRANYGYTF.

This clonotype occurred many times. The gene calls are TRBV12-3 or TRBV12-4 and TRBJ1-2; 9 bases fit TRBD1. V gave up 6 bases and J gave up 5 bases; unmatched junction bases: 7. This CDR3 is built from 14 residues. For the CDR3, the DNA is TGTGCCAGCAGGGAAGACAGGGGGACATATGGCTACACCTTC. Amino acids: CASREDRGTYGYTF.

In this sample, this clonotype turned up many times. The V gene is TRBV28, the J gene TRBJ1-1; D perhaps matches TRBD1 (6 bases). The V gene lost 7 bases and the J gene lost 3 bases, with 12 bases spanning the gap. This CDR3 has 13 residues. CDR1 is MDHEN, CDR2 SYDVKM, per germline. The CDR3, as DNA: TGTGCCAGCACCCTACAGGGAGACACTGAAGCTTTCTTT. It yields the protein CASTLQGDTEAFF.

In this sample, this clonotype turned up a few times. CDR3 region: CASSGDLGNSPLHF. CDR3 nucleotides: TGTGCCAGCAGTGGGGACTTGGGGAATTCACCCCTCCACTTT. V usage is TRBV25-1 and J usage is TRBJ1-6; maybe TRBD1 (5 bases). Per the germline V gene, CDR1 is MGHDK and CDR2 is SYGVNS. V was trimmed by 4 bases and J by 7 bases, leaving 11 bases between them. The CDR3 has 14 amino acids.

This clonotype was counted ten times or more. The chain carries TRBV6-5 and TRBJ2-7; D gene ambiguous. The CDR3 is 14 residues long. Germline V gene data show CDR1 as MNHEY and CDR2 as SVGAGI. Trimming took off 2 bases at V and 0 bases at J, with 8 bases between the two ends. The CDR3 DNA is TGTGCCAGCAGTTACGGTAGGCGCTCCTACGAGCAGTACTTC. Residues: CASSYGRRSYEQYF.

This clonotype was detected ten times or more. An end of the junction does not agree with germline; a read error may underlie this. J is TRBJ2-7 and V is TRBV12-3 or TRBV12-4; D unclear. CDR3 length: 13 amino acids. CDR3 DNA sequence: TGTGCCAGCAGCTTAGACCGCACCTACGAGCAGTACTTC. Translation: CASSLDRTYEQYF.

This clonotype was counted a single time. The chain joins TRBV6-2 or TRBV6-3 to TRBJ2-3; D is perhaps TRBD2 (6 bases). The length of the CDR3 is 13 residues. V lost 8 bases, J lost 5 bases, and 14 bases lay in between. Germline CDR1 and CDR2: MNHEY and SVGEGT. Here the CDR3 reads CASLSAGRDTQYF. DNA of the CDR3: TGTGCCAGCCTCTCGGCGGGGAGAGATACGCAGTATTTT.

This clonotype has at least ten counts. The V call is TRBV12-3 or TRBV12-4, the J call TRBJ1-3; no clear D gene. The germline V and J ends were trimmed by 1 base and 2 bases, with 6 bases remaining between them. The CDR3 loop spans 14 amino acids. The CDR3, as DNA: TGTGCCAGCAGTTTAGAGACGGCTGGAAACACCATATATTTT. It encodes CASSLETAGNTIYF.

This clonotype was recorded many times. This chain connects TRBV5-1 to TRBJ2-7; 7 nucleotides agree with TRBD1. Germline V gene sequence: CDR1 SGHRS, CDR2 YFSETQ. Germline trimming cut 0 bases from V and 4 bases from J; bases unmatched to any gene: 10. The CDR3 covers 16 residues. CDR3 sequence reads: CASSLAIRDSLYEQYF. Written as DNA, the CDR3 is TGCGCCAGCAGCTTGGCCATCCGGGACAGTTTATACGAGCAGTACTTC.

This clonotype was seen a handful of times. The DNA of the CDR3 is TGTGCCAGCAGCGAGGCAGCTCTTCAGGCTGAAGCTTTCTTT. Translating it yields CASSEAALQAEAFF. The chain is built from TRBV5-6 and TRBJ1-1, with D unclear. Per germline, CDR1 SGHDT and CDR2 YYEEEE. Trimming pared 4 bases from V and 6 bases from J, leaving 16 bases between. This CDR3 contains 14 residues.